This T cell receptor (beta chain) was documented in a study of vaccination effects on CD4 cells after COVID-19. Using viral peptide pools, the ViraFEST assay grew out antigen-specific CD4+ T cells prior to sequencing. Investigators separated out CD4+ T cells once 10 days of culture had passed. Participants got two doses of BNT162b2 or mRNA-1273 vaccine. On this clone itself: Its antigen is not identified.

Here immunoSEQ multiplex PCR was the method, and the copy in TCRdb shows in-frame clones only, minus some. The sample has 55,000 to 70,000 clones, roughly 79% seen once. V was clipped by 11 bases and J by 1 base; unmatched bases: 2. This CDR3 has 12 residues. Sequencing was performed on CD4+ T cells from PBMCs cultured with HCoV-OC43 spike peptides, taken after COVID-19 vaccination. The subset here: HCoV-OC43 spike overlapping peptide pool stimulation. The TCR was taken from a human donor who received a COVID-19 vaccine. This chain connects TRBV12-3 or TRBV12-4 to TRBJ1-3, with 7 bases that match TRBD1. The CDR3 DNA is TGTGCCCACAGGGGATCTGGAAACACCATATATTTT. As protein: CAHRGSGNTIYF.